Each of the 5 T cell receptor beta chains below was sequenced from the same sample in a study of OX40 agonist ivuxolimab in advanced cancers. Here immunoSEQ multiplex PCR was the method, and the copy in TCRdb shows in-frame clones only, minus some. The sample holds about 60,000 clones, about 83% seen once. The material sequenced was CD4+ or CD8+ T cells sorted from blood, taken in a trial of the OX40 agonist ivuxolimab. The receptors come from an adult with an advanced solid tumor such as melanoma, head and neck, liver or kidney cancer.

The chain carries TRBV7-2 and TRBJ2-7; no definite D call. This CDR3 region has 13 residues. Trimming pared 3 bases from V and 4 bases from J, leaving 10 bases between. Germline values: CDR1 SGHTA, CDR2 FQGNSA. CDR3 sequence: CASSFAVPYEQYF. CDR3 nucleotide sequence: TGTGCCAGCAGCTTCGCCGTTCCTTACGAGCAGTACTTC.

This clone has just one count. V gene TRBV29-1 combines with J gene TRBJ2-5; D is perhaps TRBD1 (5 bases). The CDR3 contains 13 residues. The germline CDR1 and CDR2 sequences are SQVTM and ANQGSEA. The V end was cut by 0 bases, the J end by 9 bases, with 14 bases between. CDR3: CSVEDLGARAQYF. The CDR3 DNA sequence: TGCAGCGTTGAAGATCTAGGCGCCAGGGCCCAGTACTTC.

In its sample, this clone was seen a few times. The chain couples TRBV11-2 to TRBJ1-1; D gene uncertain. Germline V gene lookup returns CDR1 SGHAT and CDR2 FQNNGV. This CDR3 is 15 amino acids long. The V gene lost 5 bases and the J gene lost 0 bases, with 13 bases spanning the gap. CDR3 in DNA: TGTGCCAGCAGCAATGACCTGGCCGTGAACACTGAAGCTTTCTTT. Its translation is CASSNDLAVNTEAFF.

The genes are TRBV6-1 and TRBJ1-1; D gene unclear. The V gene's germline CDR1 is MNHNS and CDR2 SASEGT. The CDR3 sequence is 12 residues long. V lost 11 bases and J lost 2, with 12 bases in between. Here the CDR3 reads CAGRVGNTEAFF. The CDR3 nucleotides are TGTGCCGGACGAGTGGGTAACACTGAAGCTTTCTTT.

This chain uses TRBV19 with TRBJ2-3; possible D gene TRBD2, 5 bases. Trimming took off 3 bases at V and 2 bases at J, with 18 bases between the two ends. The germline CDR1 and CDR2 sequences are LNHDA and SQIVND (reference sequence). This CDR3 region has 17 residues. This CDR3 reads CASSIGLGVGNTDTQYF. The CDR3 DNA is TGTGCCAGTAGTATTGGTTTGGGAGTTGGGAACACAGATACGCAGTATTTT.